This entry is about one TCR beta chain. Its antigen is unidentified. The assay was immunoSEQ multiplex PCR, and TCRdb's table has in-frame clones only and misses some. In the table there are around 40,000 clones, roughly 82% of which are singletons. Rectal tissue came from one to two pinch biopsies taken at colonoscopy. V was trimmed by 6 bases and J by 8 bases, leaving 7 bases between them. The V gene's germline CDR1 is MGHDK and CDR2 SYGVNS. The CDR3 is 11 amino acids. The sample is drawn from a study of pediatric ulcerative colitis. Study context: Fewer than ten patients showed pancolitis and two showed left-sided colitis. Study-wide results and caveats: A couple of patients had blood samples with substantially reduced template counts. Compared with controls, ulcerative colitis showed greater blood-rectum clone sharing.

This chain connects TRBV25-1 to TRBJ2-2; D gene ambiguous. The receptor comes from a boy between 10 and 17 years old with severe ulcerative colitis. Sequencing was carried out using gut tissue. Here the CDR3 DNA reads TGTGCCAGCAGCGAGTCTGGGGAGCTGTTTTTT. It specifies CASSESGELFF. Together with reference TRBV25-1 and TRBJ2-2, the CDR3 gives the full variable domain: EADIYQTPRYLVIGTGKKITLECSQTMGHDKMYWYQQDPGMELHLIHYSYGVNSTEKGDLSSESTVSRIRTEHFPLTLESARPSHTSQYLCASSESGELFFGEGSRLTVL.